These 2 T cell receptor beta chains were all obtained from the same sample, sequenced in a study of T cells after yellow fever vaccination. Each CDR3 protein gets one entry after TCRdb re-called the 5' RACE reads with MiXCR. The table includes some 350,000 distinct CDR3 sequences, around 6.4% detected once. Sequenced here: PBMCs, sampled 5 days after the yellow fever booster vaccination. The source is a young man who received the YFV17D yellow fever vaccine.

This clonotype occurred many times. The V call is TRBV6-6, the J call TRBJ2-5; D remains ambiguous. From germline, CDR1 is MNHNY and CDR2 SVGAGI (reference sequence). V lost 7 bases, J lost 5 bases, and 5 bases lay in between. The CDR3 runs 10 residues. CDR3 DNA sequence: TGTGCCAGCAAATATGAGACCCAGTACTTC. Protein product: CASKYETQYF.

This chain connects TRBV19 to TRBJ2-7; D call uncertain. The CDR3 contains 13 residues. Deletions cut 1 base from V and 3 bases from J, with 7 bases between. Germline-derived CDR1 and CDR2 are LNHDA and SQIVND (reference sequence). The chain's CDR3 is CASSIVGGYEQYF. The DNA for the CDR3 is TGTGCCAGTAGTATAGTAGGCGGCTACGAGCAGTACTTC.